The sequence of this T cell receptor (beta chain) was determined in a study of T cell responses to AZD1222 COVID-19 vaccine. Study-wide results and caveats: Regions 160-218 and 743-854 held dominance among vaccine-associated CD4 TCRs, which spanned spike. Sampled repertoires all dated from after the peak T cell response.

Method: immunoSEQ multiplex PCR; TCRdb's copy keeps in-frame clones and lacks some. The sample shows under 110,000 clones, about nine tenths of them seen only once. Regarding this clone: The antigen is undetermined.

V was shortened by 1 base and J by 4 bases, with 13 bases between the two germline ends. The V gene's germline CDR1 is MNHNS and CDR2 SASEGT. This CDR3 is built from 15 residues. This specimen consisted of peripheral blood, obtained on day 0 of AZD1222 vaccination. This clonotype was sampled from an adult in good health. The J gene is TRBJ1-2, the V gene TRBV6-1; TRBD1 is a possible D gene (6 bases). DNA for the CDR3: TGTGCCAGCAGTGAAGAGGCAGGGGTTGTCTATGGCTACACCTTC. Encoded protein: CASSEEAGVVYGYTF.